This T cell receptor beta chain was documented in a study of shared clonotypes between healthy human individuals. At the level of the study: Donors had three CD4 naive, three CD4 memory, two CD8 naive and one CD8 memory plate apiece.

Germline-derived CDR1 and CDR2 are WSHSY and SAAADI. The CDR3 runs to 13 residues. The junction had 6 bases not matched to a gene; V was cut back by 6 bases and J by 5 bases. The table came from immunoSEQ multiplex PCR; TCRdb's copy has only in-frame clones and leaves some out. The sample has around 720,000 clones; more than 70% are singletons. Notes on this clone: Its antigen is not identified.

General observations from the study: Between a handful of donors, naive CD4 clonotypes were shared at a level of around 5.1%.

The clonotype was recovered from a woman aged 25 to 45 in good health. The chain recombines TRBV10-2 with TRBJ2-5; 7 bases line up with TRBD1. Sample: memory CD4+ T cells sorted from blood. The subset here: CD45RA-negative fraction. The CDR3 DNA reads as TGCGCCAGCAGAGAAGGGGGCACGGAGACCCAGTACTTC. Amino acids: CASREGGTETQYF.